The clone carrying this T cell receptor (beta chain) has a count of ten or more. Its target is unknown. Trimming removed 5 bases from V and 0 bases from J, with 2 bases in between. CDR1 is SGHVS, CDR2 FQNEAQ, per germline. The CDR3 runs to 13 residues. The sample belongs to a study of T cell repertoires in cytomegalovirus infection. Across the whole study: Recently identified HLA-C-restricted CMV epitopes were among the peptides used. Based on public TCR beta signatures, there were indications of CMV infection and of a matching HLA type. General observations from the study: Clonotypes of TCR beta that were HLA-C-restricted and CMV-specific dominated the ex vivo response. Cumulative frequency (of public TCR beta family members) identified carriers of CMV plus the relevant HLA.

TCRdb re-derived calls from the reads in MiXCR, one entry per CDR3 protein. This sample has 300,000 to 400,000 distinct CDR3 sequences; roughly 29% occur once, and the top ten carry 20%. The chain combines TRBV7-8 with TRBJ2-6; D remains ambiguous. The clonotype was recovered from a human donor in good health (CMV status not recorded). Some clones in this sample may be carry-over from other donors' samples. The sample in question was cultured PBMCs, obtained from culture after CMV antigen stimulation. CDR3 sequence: CASSRSGANVLTF. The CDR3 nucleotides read TGTGCCAGCAGCCGCTCTGGGGCCAACGTCCTGACTTTC.